This T cell receptor (beta chain) was sequenced for a study of high-grade serous ovarian cancer treatment subgroups. As concerns this clone: Its antigen is undetermined.

The tumor samples were collected prior to definitive surgery or chemotherapy. Here immunoSEQ multiplex PCR was the method, and the copy in TCRdb shows in-frame clones only, minus some. This table holds about 1,600 clones, under 80% found once. Overall study findings and caveats: Only CDR3 was analyzed; CDR1 and CDR2 were not. Different patients shared almost no repertoire; same-patient tumors shared about 0.1 to 0.79.

CDR1 and CDR2 from the germline V gene are PRHDT and FYEKMQ (reference sequence). Deletions cut 2 bases from V and 1 base from J, with 9 bases between. CDR3 size: 14 residues. The chain employs TRBV13 and TRBJ2-7; D tentatively fits TRBD1 or TRBD2 (6 bases each). The sample comprised tumor tissue. The TCR comes from a human donor with high-grade serous ovarian cancer. CDR3: CASSLWGASYEQYF. The CDR3 DNA reads as TGTGCCAGCAGCTTATGGGGGGCATCCTACGAGCAGTACTTC.